This T cell receptor beta chain is from a study of technical replicates of blood from several donors. This CDR3 is 15 amino acids long. V was pared by 2 bases and J by 5 bases, with 4 bases of the junction left unmatched. Germline loops: CDR1 MGHDK, CDR2 SYGVNS. This table comes from immunoSEQ multiplex PCR, and its TCRdb copy is limited to in-frame clones, with some not included. The sample records around 13,000 clones, under 85% being singletons. The TCR originated in a human donor in good health. The chain carries TRBV25-1 and TRBJ2-5, with 11 bases matching TRBD1. Sequencing was carried out using PBMCs. This chain's CDR3 is CASSEGQGARETQYF. The CDR3 bases are TGTGCCAGCAGTGAAGGACAGGGGGCGCGTGAGACCCAGTACTTC.